The subject of this entry is one T cell receptor (beta chain). Its target is not known. The assay was immunoSEQ multiplex PCR, and TCRdb's table has in-frame clones only and misses some. Among about 51,000 clones listed, roughly 72% were seen once. Once cultured for about 9 days, the cells underwent separation to obtain CD4+ T cells. This individual tested PCR-positive for SARS-CoV-2 infection between March and December 2020. Half-medium replacement with IL-2 medium occurred on days 3 and 7. This CDR3 has 16 residues. Germline CDR1 reads SGHTA; CDR2 reads FQGNSA. With 7 bases clipped from V and 10 bases from J, the junction kept 18 bases outside the gene matches. This entry comes from a study of vaccination effects on CD4 cells after COVID-19. Study at large: Vaccination followed sampling of two convalescent patients by 16 days and one week respectively.

The receptor comes from a human donor who had a prior SARS-CoV-2 infection. The source material was CD4+ T cells from PBMCs cultured without peptide, sampled before COVID-19 vaccination. The chain combines TRBV7-2 with TRBJ2-1, with TRBD2 identical over 8 bases. CDR3 sequence reads: CASTHSGASGLLEQFF. In nucleotides, the CDR3 is TGTGCCAGCACCCACAGTGGGGCTAGCGGGTTGTTAGAGCAGTTCTTC.